This T cell receptor (beta chain) is from a study of T cell changes during pregnancy in multiple sclerosis. CDR3 length: 16 residues. The V gene end was trimmed by 6 bases and the J gene end by 3 bases; junction bases not matched to a gene: 8. CDR1 is SNHLY and CDR2 is FYNNEI in the germline V gene. Sequencing was performed with immunoSEQ multiplex PCR; in TCRdb, only in-frame clones are kept and a portion is missing. The repertoire holds about 76,000 clones, with around 90% as singletons. This specimen was peripheral blood, taken in the first trimester of pregnancy. The origin of this receptor is a female donor in good health, enrolled as a control in a pregnancy study. The V call is TRBV2, the J call TRBJ2-3, with 11 bases that match TRBD2. The CDR3 sequence is CASSEPGLAATDTQYF. The CDR3 region has the DNA TGTGCCAGCAGCGAACCGGGACTAGCGGCAACAGATACGCAGTATTTT. The full variable domain, its missing parts supplied by reference TRBV2 and TRBJ2-3, is EPEVTQTPSHQVTQMGQEVILRCVPISNHLYFYWYRQILGQKVEFLVSFYNNEISEKSEIFDDQFSVERPDGSNFTLKIRSTKLEDSAMYFCASSEPGLAATDTQYFGPGTRLTVL.